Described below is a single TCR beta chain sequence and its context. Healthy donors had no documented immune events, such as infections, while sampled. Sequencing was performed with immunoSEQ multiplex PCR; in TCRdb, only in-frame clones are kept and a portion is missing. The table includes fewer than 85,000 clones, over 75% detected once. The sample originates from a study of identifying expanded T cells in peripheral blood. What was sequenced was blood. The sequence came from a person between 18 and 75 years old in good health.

CDR3 nucleotides: TGTGCCAGCGGGTTTGAGCAGTTCTTC. Protein sequence: CASGFEQFF. The chain couples TRBV9 to TRBJ2-1, with D hard to call. Germline assignment: CDR1 SGDLS and CDR2 YYNGEE. The V gene lost 7 bases and the J gene lost 9 bases, with 5 bases spanning the gap. This CDR3 is built from 9 residues. Using reference TRBV9 and TRBJ2-1 for the parts outside the CDR3, the full variable domain is DSGVTQTPKHLITATGQRVTLRCSPRSGDLSVYWYQQSLDQGLQFLIQYYNGEERAKGNILERFSAQQFPDLHSELNLSSLELGDSALYFCASGFEQFFGPGTRLTVL.